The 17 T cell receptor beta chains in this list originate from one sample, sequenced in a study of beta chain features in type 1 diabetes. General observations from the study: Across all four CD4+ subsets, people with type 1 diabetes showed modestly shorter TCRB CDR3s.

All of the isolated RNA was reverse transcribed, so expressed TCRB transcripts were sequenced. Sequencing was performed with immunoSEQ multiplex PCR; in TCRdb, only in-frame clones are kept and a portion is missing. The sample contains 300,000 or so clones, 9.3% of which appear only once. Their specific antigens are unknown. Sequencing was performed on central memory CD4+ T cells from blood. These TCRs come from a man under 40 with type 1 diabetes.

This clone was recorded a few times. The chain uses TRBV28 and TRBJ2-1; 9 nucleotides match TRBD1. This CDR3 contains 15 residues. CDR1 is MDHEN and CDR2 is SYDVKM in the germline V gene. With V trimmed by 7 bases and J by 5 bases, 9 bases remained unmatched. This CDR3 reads CASNNRGRENNEQFF. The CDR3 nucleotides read TGTGCCAGCAACAACAGGGGGCGGGAGAACAATGAGCAGTTCTTC.

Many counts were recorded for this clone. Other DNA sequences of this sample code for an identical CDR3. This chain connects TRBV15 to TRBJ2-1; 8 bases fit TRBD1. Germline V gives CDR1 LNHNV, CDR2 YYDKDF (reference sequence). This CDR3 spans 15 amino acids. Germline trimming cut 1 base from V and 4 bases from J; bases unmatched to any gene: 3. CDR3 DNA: TGTGCCACCAGCAGAGCTGGACAGGGATACAATGAGCAGTTCTTC. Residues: CATSRAGQGYNEQFF.

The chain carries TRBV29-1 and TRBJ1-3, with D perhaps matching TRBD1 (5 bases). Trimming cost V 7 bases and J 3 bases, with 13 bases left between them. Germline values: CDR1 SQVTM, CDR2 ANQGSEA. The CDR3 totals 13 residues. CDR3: CSAQTGVGNTIYF. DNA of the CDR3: TGCAGCGCACAGACGGGGGTTGGAAACACCATATATTTT.

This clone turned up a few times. This chain's CDR3 is CASSSQGGPQQETQYF. In DNA, the CDR3 is TGTGCCAGCAGCTCCCAAGGCGGGCCCCAACAAGAGACCCAGTACTTC. The chain uses TRBV7-9 and TRBJ2-5, with D tentatively TRBD2 (5 bases). The CDR3 extends over 16 amino acids. Between the trimmed V and J ends, which lost 4 bases and 2 bases, there was a span of 17 bases. Germline CDR1 and CDR2: SEHNR and FQNEAQ (reference sequence). The full variable domain, completed using reference TRBV7-9 and TRBJ2-5, is DTGVSQNPRHKITKRGQNVTFRCDPISEHNRLYWYRQTLGQGPEFLTYFQNEAQLEKSRLLSDRFSAERPKGSFSTLEIQRTEQGDSAMYLCASSSQGGPQQETQYFGPGTRLLVL.

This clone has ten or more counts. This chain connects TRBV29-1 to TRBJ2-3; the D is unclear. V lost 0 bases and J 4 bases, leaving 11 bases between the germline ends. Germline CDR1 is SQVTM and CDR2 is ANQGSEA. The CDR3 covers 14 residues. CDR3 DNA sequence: TGCAGCGTTGAAGATGGGCTAGATGCAGATACGCAGTATTTT. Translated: CSVEDGLDADTQYF.

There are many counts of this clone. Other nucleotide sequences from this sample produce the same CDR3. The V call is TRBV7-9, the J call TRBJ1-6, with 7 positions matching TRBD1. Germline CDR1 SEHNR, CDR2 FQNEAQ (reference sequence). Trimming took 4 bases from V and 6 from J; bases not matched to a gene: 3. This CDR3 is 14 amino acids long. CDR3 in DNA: TGTGCCAGCAGCTCGACAGGGTCTAATTCACCCCTCCACTTT. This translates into CASSSTGSNSPLHF.

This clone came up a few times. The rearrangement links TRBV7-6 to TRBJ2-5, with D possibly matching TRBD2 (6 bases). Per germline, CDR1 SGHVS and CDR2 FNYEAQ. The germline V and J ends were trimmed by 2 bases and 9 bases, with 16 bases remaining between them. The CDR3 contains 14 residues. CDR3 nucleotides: TGTGCCAGCAGCTTAATCGGGGGAAGAGAACCCCAGTACTTC. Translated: CASSLIGGREPQYF.

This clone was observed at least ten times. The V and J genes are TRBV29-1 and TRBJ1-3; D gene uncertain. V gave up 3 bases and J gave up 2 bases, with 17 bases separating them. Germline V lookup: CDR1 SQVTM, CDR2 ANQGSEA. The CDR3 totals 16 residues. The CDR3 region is CSVDSGRDSTGNTIYF. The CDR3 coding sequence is TGCAGCGTTGATTCAGGAAGGGATTCTACTGGAAACACCATATATTTT.

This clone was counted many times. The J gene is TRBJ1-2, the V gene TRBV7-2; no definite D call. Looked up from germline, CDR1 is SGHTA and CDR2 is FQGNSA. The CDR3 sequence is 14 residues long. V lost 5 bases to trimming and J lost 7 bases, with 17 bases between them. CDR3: CASSQYRPSGGYTF. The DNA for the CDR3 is TGTGCCAGCAGCCAATACCGGCCCTCGGGTGGCTACACCTTC.

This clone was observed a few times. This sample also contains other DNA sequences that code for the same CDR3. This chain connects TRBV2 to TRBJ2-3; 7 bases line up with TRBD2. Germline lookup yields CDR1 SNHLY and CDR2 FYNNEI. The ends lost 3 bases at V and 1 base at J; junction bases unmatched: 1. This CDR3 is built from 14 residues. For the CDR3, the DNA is TGTGCCAGCAGTGAGGGAGGGGGCACAGATACGCAGTATTTT. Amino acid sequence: CASSEGGGTDTQYF. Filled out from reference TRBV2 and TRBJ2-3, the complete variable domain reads EPEVTQTPSHQVTQMGQEVILRCVPISNHLYFYWYRQILGQKVEFLVSFYNNEISEKSEIFDDQFSVERPDGSNFTLKIRSTKLEDSAMYFCASSEGGGTDTQYFGPGTRLTVL.

The chain's CDR3 is CASSFTAEANYGYTF. The CDR3 DNA is TGTGCCAGCAGCTTTACGGCTGAGGCTAACTATGGCTACACCTTC. The J gene is TRBJ1-2, the V gene TRBV7-2; D remains unclear. V lost 3 bases and J 0 bases, leaving 11 bases between the germline ends. CDR1 is SGHTA and CDR2 is FQGNSA in the germline V gene. The CDR3 sequence is 15 residues long.

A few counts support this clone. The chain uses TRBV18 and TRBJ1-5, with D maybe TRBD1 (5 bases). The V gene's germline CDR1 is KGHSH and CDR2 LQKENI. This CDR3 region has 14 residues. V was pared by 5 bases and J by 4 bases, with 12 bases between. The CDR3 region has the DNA TGTGCCAGCTCAGAGGGGACGGAAAATCAGCCCCAGCATTTT. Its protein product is CASSEGTENQPQHF.

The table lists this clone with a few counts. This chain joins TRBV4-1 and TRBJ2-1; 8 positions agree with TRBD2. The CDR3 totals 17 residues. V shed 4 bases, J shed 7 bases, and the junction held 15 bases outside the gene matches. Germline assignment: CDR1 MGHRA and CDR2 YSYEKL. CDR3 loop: CASSLQAAGGPGNEQFF. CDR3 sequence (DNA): TGCGCCAGCAGCCTACAAGCGGCGGGGGGCCCGGGTAATGAGCAGTTCTTC.

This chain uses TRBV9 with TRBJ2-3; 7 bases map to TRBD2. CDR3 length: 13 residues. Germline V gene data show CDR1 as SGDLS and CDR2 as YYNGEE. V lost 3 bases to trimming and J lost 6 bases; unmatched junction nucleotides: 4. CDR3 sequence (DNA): TGTGCCAGCAGCGAGGGGAGGGTCGATACGCAGTATTTT. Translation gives CASSEGRVDTQYF.

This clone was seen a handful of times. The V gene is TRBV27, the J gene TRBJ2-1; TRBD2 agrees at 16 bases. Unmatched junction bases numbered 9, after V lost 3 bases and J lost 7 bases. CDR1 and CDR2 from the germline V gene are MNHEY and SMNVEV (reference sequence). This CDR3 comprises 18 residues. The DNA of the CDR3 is TGTGCCAGCAGTTTGAACCCGGGACTAGCGGGGGGGCGGAATGAGCAGTTCTTC. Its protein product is CASSLNPGLAGGRNEQFF.

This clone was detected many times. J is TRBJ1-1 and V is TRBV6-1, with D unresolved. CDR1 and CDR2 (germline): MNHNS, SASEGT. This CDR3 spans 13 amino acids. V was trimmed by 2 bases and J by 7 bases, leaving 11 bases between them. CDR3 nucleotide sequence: TGTGCCAGCAGTGAATTCTCGAAGCATGAAGCTTTCTTT. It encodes CASSEFSKHEAFF.

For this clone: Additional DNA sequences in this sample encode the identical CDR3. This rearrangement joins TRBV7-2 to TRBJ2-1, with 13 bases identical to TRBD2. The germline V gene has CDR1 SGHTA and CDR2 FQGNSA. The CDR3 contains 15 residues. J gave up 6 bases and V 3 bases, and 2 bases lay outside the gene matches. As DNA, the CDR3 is TGTGCCAGCAGCTTCACTAGCGGGGGGGCCAATGAGCAGTTCTTC. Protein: CASSFTSGGANEQFF.